This T cell receptor (beta chain) came from a study of OX40 agonist ivuxolimab in advanced cancers. Profiling relied on immunoSEQ multiplex PCR, and the TCRdb table lists in-frame clones only, not all of them. The sample has 100,000 to 140,000 clones; around 93% are singletons. Germline CDR1 SEHNR, CDR2 FQNEAQ (reference sequence). This CDR3 is built from 14 residues. V was trimmed by 3 bases and J by 3 bases, leaving 6 bases between them. The sequence was collected from an adult with an advanced solid tumor such as melanoma, head and neck, liver or kidney cancer. Source: CD4+ or CD8+ T cells sorted from blood, taken in a trial of the OX40 agonist ivuxolimab. J is TRBJ1-6 and V is TRBV7-9; no definite D call. Here the CDR3 DNA reads TGTGCCAGCAGCTTTCCAGGCTATAATTCACCCCTCCACTTT. It is translated as CASSFPGYNSPLHF.